These T cell receptor beta chains were read from a single sample in a study of blood T cell repertoires in COVID-19. TCRdb's table, derived via immunoSEQ multiplex PCR, lists solely in-frame clones and lacks some. The table shows 250,000 to 300,000 clones, with 85% to 90% occurring only once. Sequencing was carried out using peripheral blood. These receptors originate from a woman in her 40s who had recovered from COVID-19. The CDR3 runs from the conserved cysteine through the conserved F or W. A D gene is named only where the DNA matches it firmly. Clone size is not always given. Where it is, it says once, few, many or a class for expanded clones.

TRBJ1-6,.,TRBV6-5,.,TGTGCCAGCAGTTACTCGTCTTCTTCACCCCTCCACTTT,CASSYSSSSPLHF
TRBJ1-5,.,TRBV19,TRBD1,TGTGCCAGTAGTGTAACAGGGGGCTCTCAGCCCCAGCATTTT,CASSVTGGSQPQHF
TRBJ2-1,.,TRBV7-3,.,TGTGCCAGCAGCGCCCAGGGAGGCAATGAGCAGTTCTTC,CASSAQGGNEQFF
TRBJ2-1,.,TRBV10-3,.,TGTGCCATCAGGGGGGGCAATGAGCAGTTCTTC,CAIRGGNEQFF
TRBJ1-1,.,TRBV18,.,TGTGCCAGCTCACCTGTAGGACTTCTCAACACTGAAGCTTTCTTT,CASSPVGLLNTEAFF
TRBJ2-6,.,TRBV7-9,TRBD1,TGTGCCAGCAGCTCAGCCGGGACAGGGGTGAGTGGGGCCAACGTCCTGACTTTC,CASSSAGTGVSGANVLTF
TRBJ2-1,.,TRBV19,.,TGTGCCAGTTCGACTCGGTCCTACAATGAGCAGTTCTTC,CASSTRSYNEQFF
TRBJ2-1,.,TRBV7-6,TRBD2,TGTGCCAGCAGCTCCCCTGGGGGGGGTCGGTCTGAGCAGTTCTTC,CASSSPGGGRSEQFF
TRBJ2-1,.,TRBV15,.,TGTGCCACCAGCAGAGGGGCGGGAAACAATGAGCAGTTCTTC,CATSRGAGNNEQFF
TRBJ1-5,.,TRBV3-1/TRBV3-2,.,TGTGCCAGCAGCCAAGATCTGGAGGTATATCAGCCCCAGCATTTT,CASSQDLEVYQPQHF
TRBJ2-2,.,TRBV7-2,TRBD2,TGTGCCAGCAGCTTAGTCCCTAGCGGGAGGTTGGCCGGGGAGCTGTTTTTT,CASSLVPSGRLAGELFF
TRBJ1-4,few,TRBV4-2,TRBD1,TGTGCCAGCAACGTTGAACCGGGACAGCCGGAAAAACTGTTTTTT,CASNVEPGQPEKLFF
TRBJ2-2,.,TRBV15,.,TGTGCCACCAGCAGAGTCCAGGGGATCGGGGAGCTGTTTTTT,CATSRVQGIGELFF
TRBJ2-3,.,TRBV6-4,.,TGTGCCAGCAGTGAACAGAGCACAGATACGCAGTATTTT,CASSEQSTDTQYF
TRBJ2-3,once,TRBV11-1,TRBD2,TGTGCCAGCAGCTTAAAGAGCGGGGGAACAGATACGCAGTATTTT,CASSLKSGGTDTQYF
TRBJ1-5,once,TRBV30,.,TGTGCCTGGAGTGTGGCAGGCAATCAGCCCCAGCATTTT,CAWSVAGNQPQHF
TRBJ2-7,.,TRBV28,.,TGTGCCAGCAGTTTAGAGGGCGAGCAGTACTTC,CASSLEGEQYF
TRBJ1-1,few,TRBV5-4,.,TGTGCCAGCAGCCCATCGACACAGACGGTATTTGAAGCTTTCTTT,CASSPSTQTVFEAFF
TRBJ1-2,.,TRBV9,.,TGTGCCAGCAGCATCAGCCTCCGGGACACCCAAAGTCACTATGGCTACACCTTC,CASSISLRDTQSHYGYTF
TRBJ1-1,.,TRBV18,.,TGTGCCAGCTCACCCAGGCCAGGACAGATTCTCTTT,CASSPRPGQILF
TRBJ1-1,.,TRBV2,.,TGTGCCAGCAGTAAGCGGGGCCTGAACACTGAAGCTTTCTTT,CASSKRGLNTEAFF
TRBJ1-6,.,TRBV11-3,TRBD1,TGTGCCAGCAGCACCCGACAGGGTGATTCACCCCTCCACTTT,CASSTRQGDSPLHF
TRBJ1-5,once,TRBV19,TRBD1,TGTGCCAGTAGTACCGGGACAGACCGGCGGTGGCCCCAGCATTTT,CASSTGTDRRWPQHF
TRBJ1-2,.,TRBV9,TRBD1,TGTGCCAGCAGCTTGACAGGGGGAGAGGACTATGGCTACACCTTC,CASSLTGGEDYGYTF
TRBJ2-2,.,TRBV19,TRBD1,TGTGCCAGCCGGGACAGGGGGCTTACCGGGGAGCTGTTTTTT,CASRDRGLTGELFF
TRBJ2-3,.,TRBV7-2,.,TGTGCCAGCAGCGCCCACTCAGATACGCAGTATTTT,CASSAHSDTQYF
TRBJ2-2,.,TRBV27,TRBD2,TGTGCCAGCACCAATACGGGAGGGTCCACCGGGGAGCTGTTTTTT,CASTNTGGSTGELFF
TRBJ2-1,.,TRBV12-5,.,TGTGCTAGTGGTTACCCCCTCTACAGGGTCGGTGAGCAGTTCTTC,CASGYPLYRVGEQFF
TRBJ1-2,.,TRBV15,.,TGTGCCACCAGCAGAGATGGTTTAGACTATGGCTACACCTTC,CATSRDGLDYGYTF
TRBJ2-3,few,TRBV7-7,TRBD1,TGTGCCAGCAGCAGGGACAGGGGAACGCAGTATTTT,CASSRDRGTQYF
TRBJ1-4,.,TRBV3-1/TRBV3-2,.,TGTGCCAGCACCCCCCGGGGGAGGACTAATGAAAAACTGTTTTTT,CASTPRGRTNEKLFF
TRBJ2-3,.,TRBV2,.,TGTGCCAGCAGCCCGGGACTCAACCACGGGGTAGATACGCAGTATTTT,CASSPGLNHGVDTQYF
TRBJ2-7,.,TRBV5-1,TRBD2,TGCGCCAGCAGCTTCCTAGCGGGGGGATCCTACGAGCAGTACTTC,CASSFLAGGSYEQYF
TRBJ2-2,few,TRBV7-9,TRBD1,TGTGCCAGCAGCCCTACGGACAGGACAAACACCGGGGAGCTGTTTTTT,CASSPTDRTNTGELFF
TRBJ2-1,.,TRBV30,.,TGTGCCTGGAGTGGACTGGATGAGCAGTTCTTC,CAWSGLDEQFF